These 30 T cell receptor beta chains were all obtained from the same sample, sequenced in a study of cytomegalovirus exposure and HLA in healthy donors. This table comes from immunoSEQ multiplex PCR, and its TCRdb copy is limited to in-frame clones, with some not included. The sample contains roughly 330,000 clones, 87% of which appear only once. Sequencing was carried out using PBMCs. These receptor sequences come from a woman in her thirties in good health and CMV-seropositive.

The V gene is TRBV20-1, the J gene TRBJ2-5, with D possibly TRBD2 on 5 matching bases. The CDR3 consists of 11 residues. Trimming removed 4 bases at V and 4 bases at J, with 7 bases between. CDR1 and CDR2 from the germline V gene are DFQATT and SNEGSKA (reference sequence). The CDR3 sequence is CSANRGETQYF. The CDR3 DNA reads as TGCAGTGCTAATCGGGGAGAGACCCAGTACTTC.

The rearrangement joins TRBV7-7 to TRBJ2-5; D gene unclear. Trimming removed 5 bases at V and 0 bases at J, with 19 bases between. CDR3 length equals 17 residues. Germline V gene sequence: CDR1 SSHAT, CDR2 FNYEAQ (reference sequence). CDR3 nucleotides: TGTGCCAGCAGCCCATCCCCCCTCCTATTCGACCAAGAGACCCAGTACTTC. Protein product: CASSPSPLLFDQETQYF.

The chain joins TRBV9 to TRBJ2-1, with a possible D match to TRBD2 (7 bases). The CDR3 spans 15 residues. V dropped 1 base and J dropped 4 bases, with 12 bases sitting between them. Germline lookup yields CDR1 SGDLS and CDR2 YYNGEE. The CDR3, as DNA: TGTGCCAGCAGCGTATCGCGGGGGCCTTACAATGAGCAGTTCTTC. It specifies CASSVSRGPYNEQFF.

This chain joins TRBV29-1 and TRBJ2-7, with D possibly being TRBD2 (6 bases). The V and J ends lost 6 bases and 0 bases respectively, with 12 bases between them. The CDR3 totals 13 residues. Germline values: CDR1 SQVTM, CDR2 ANQGSEA. The CDR3 DNA follows: TGCAGCGTGAGGGAGGTAAGCTCCTACGAGCAGTACTTC. It translates to CSVREVSSYEQYF.

The chain employs TRBV9 and TRBJ1-3; possible D gene TRBD1, 6 bases. Germline assignment: CDR1 SGDLS and CDR2 YYNGEE. Trimming removed 0 bases from V and 3 bases from J, with 13 bases in between. CDR3 length: 16 residues. CDR3 residues: CASSVASDRFGNTIYF. The CDR3 nucleotides are TGTGCCAGCAGCGTAGCCTCGGACAGATTTGGAAACACCATATATTTT.

As to this clone: The identical CDR3 is also encoded by other nucleotide sequences in the sample. J is TRBJ2-7 and V is TRBV6-5; 12 nucleotides agree with TRBD2. Germline lookup yields CDR1 MNHEY and CDR2 SVGAGI. The V gene end was trimmed by 2 bases and the J gene end by 4 bases; junction bases not matched to a gene: 3. The CDR3 is made up of 15 amino acids. DNA of the CDR3: TGTGCCAGCAGTTACGGGACTAGCGGGCCGTACGAGCAGTACTTC. The encoded protein is CASSYGTSGPYEQYF.

The chain joins TRBV4-3 to TRBJ2-7; D might be TRBD1 or TRBD2, each matching 5 bases. Per germline, CDR1 LGHNA and CDR2 YSLEER. The CDR3 extends over 13 amino acids. V lost 0 bases and J 8 bases, leaving 11 bases between the germline ends. The CDR3 sequence: CASSQDLGDQQYF. CDR3 coding DNA: TGCGCCAGCAGCCAAGATTTAGGGGACCAGCAGTACTTC.

This chain joins TRBV28 and TRBJ1-4; no definite D call. Per germline, CDR1 MDHEN and CDR2 SYDVKM. The length of the CDR3 is 14 residues. Trimming removed 6 bases from V and 4 bases from J, with 12 bases in between. This CDR3 reads CASRRDLGNEKLFF. The CDR3 DNA reads as TGTGCCAGCAGAAGGGATTTAGGTAATGAAAAACTGTTTTTT.

The gene calls are TRBV6-5 and TRBJ2-5, with D tentatively TRBD2 (6 bases). V lost 7 bases to trimming and J lost 2 bases, with 11 bases between them. In germline, CDR1 is MNHEY, CDR2 SVGAGI. The CDR3 spans 13 residues. The CDR3 bases are TGTGCCAGCACTACGACTAGACAAGAGACCCAGTACTTC. Its translation is CASTTTRQETQYF.

V gene TRBV5-4 combines with J gene TRBJ2-5, with 10 bases lining up with TRBD2. The CDR3 sequence is 14 residues long. Trimming removed 4 bases from V and 5 bases from J; junction bases left unmatched: 5. CDR1 is SGHNT and CDR2 is YYREEE in the germline V gene (reference sequence). The CDR3 DNA sequence: TGTGCCAGCAGCGTAAGCGGGGGGGCGGAGACCCAGTACTTC. Its translation: CASSVSGGAETQYF.

The rearrangement joins TRBV29-1 to TRBJ2-5; no clear D gene. Germline CDR1 SQVTM, CDR2 ANQGSEA. V shed 5 bases and J shed 4 bases, with 5 bases lying between them. The CDR3 is 10 residues long. CDR3 sequence (DNA): TGCAGCGTTATTTCAGAGACCCAGTACTTC. Amino acid sequence: CSVISETQYF. The variable domain in full, with the rest retrieved from reference TRBV29-1 and TRBJ2-5, is SAVISQKPSRDICQRGTSLTIQCQVDSQVTMMFWYRQQPGQSLTLIATANQGSEATYESGFVIDKFPISRPNLTFSTLTVSNMSPEDSSIYLCSVISETQYFGPGTRLLVL.

A word on this clone: Other DNA sequences in the same sample also yield this CDR3. The rearrangement links TRBV9 to TRBJ2-3; D unclear. This CDR3 is built from 14 residues. Trimming pared 0 bases from V and 0 bases from J, leaving 5 bases between. The germline gives CDR1 SGDLS, CDR2 YYNGEE. The chain's CDR3 is CASSVAASTDTQYF. In DNA, the CDR3 is TGTGCCAGCAGCGTAGCTGCCAGCACAGATACGCAGTATTTT.

The chain couples TRBV4-2 to TRBJ2-1, with 9 bases identical to TRBD2. CDR1 is LGHNA, CDR2 YNFKEQ, per germline. The CDR3 contains 15 residues. V shed 1 base, J shed 8 bases, and the junction held 6 bases outside the gene matches. The CDR3 DNA reads TGTGCCAGCAGCCAAGTGATAGCGGGGGTAGATGAGCAGTTCTTC. It codes for CASSQVIAGVDEQFF.

J is TRBJ1-2 and V is TRBV30, with 7 bases fitting TRBD1. J was trimmed by 7 bases and V by 0 bases; bases with no gene match: 5. The length of the CDR3 is 13 residues. Per the germline V gene, CDR1 is GTSNPN and CDR2 is SVGIG (reference sequence). CDR3 bases: TGTGCCTGGAGTGTACAGGGGCATCTTGGCTACACCTTC. It specifies CAWSVQGHLGYTF.

The chain recombines TRBV2 with TRBJ2-1, with TRBD1 matching over 10 bases. CDR3 length equals 13 residues. V gave up 8 bases and J gave up 10 bases; unmatched junction bases: 8. Germline V gives CDR1 SNHLY, CDR2 FYNNEI. The CDR3 here is CASRDRGKGEQFF. The CDR3 DNA sequence: TGTGCCAGCCGGGACAGGGGTAAGGGGGAGCAGTTCTTC.

This chain uses TRBV6-4 with TRBJ1-1; D is perhaps TRBD1 (5 bases). Germline assignment: CDR1 MRHNA and CDR2 SNTAGT. V was shortened by 0 bases and J by 10 bases, with 15 bases between the two germline ends. The CDR3 sequence is 14 residues long. CDR3 amino acids: CASSDSWGVGRAFF. For the CDR3, the DNA is TGTGCCAGCAGTGACTCGTGGGGGGTTGGTCGAGCTTTCTTT.

This chain uses TRBV29-1 with TRBJ1-3; D remains ambiguous. Germline V CDR1 and CDR2: SQVTM, ANQGSEA. The CDR3 is made up of 13 amino acids. With 2 bases removed from V and 2 bases from J, the gap between germline ends came to 7 bases. In DNA, the CDR3 is TGCAGCGTTGAATTAGACACTGGAAACACCATATATTTT. Translating gives CSVELDTGNTIYF.

This clone was recorded a few times. The chain couples TRBV7-2 to TRBJ1-6, with D possibly TRBD1 on 5 matching bases. V dropped 2 bases and J dropped 5 bases, with 7 bases sitting between them. In germline, CDR1 is SGHTA, CDR2 FQGNSA. CDR3 size: 14 residues. CDR3 protein: CASSLIRDNSPLHF. As DNA, the CDR3 is TGTGCCAGCAGCTTAATCAGGGATAATTCACCCCTCCACTTT.

In its sample, this clone was seen a few times. The same CDR3 can be traced to other DNA sequences in this sample. CDR3: CASSSYSNQPQHF. The CDR3 region has the DNA TGTGCCAGCAGTTCGTATAGCAATCAGCCCCAGCATTTT. The V call is TRBV28, the J call TRBJ1-5; no reliable D call. With 4 bases removed from V and 0 bases from J, the gap between germline ends came to 4 bases. Germline V CDR1 and CDR2: MDHEN, SYDVKM. The CDR3 is 13 residues long.

V and J are TRBV15 and TRBJ2-5, with unresolved D. V was pared by 0 bases and J by 6 bases, with 5 bases between. The CDR3 runs to 12 residues. Germline values: CDR1 LNHNV, CDR2 YYDKDF (reference sequence). CDR3 DNA: TGTGCCACCAGCAGAGATTCGAAGACCCAGTACTTC. This encodes CATSRDSKTQYF.

The J gene is TRBJ2-1, the V gene TRBV5-4, with 11 positions matching TRBD2. V lost 5 bases and J lost 3; bases outside the gene matches: 7. The CDR3 contains 16 residues. Germline V lookup: CDR1 SGHNT, CDR2 YYREEE (reference sequence). The CDR3 nucleotides are TGTGCCAGCAGTTTACAACTAGCGGGAGACTACAATGAGCAGTTCTTC. Protein: CASSLQLAGDYNEQFF.

The chain carries TRBV28 and TRBJ2-1, with TRBD1 matching 7 bases. The CDR3 sequence is 16 residues long. V was clipped by 5 bases and J by 5 bases; unmatched bases: 12. Germline V gene data show CDR1 as MDHEN and CDR2 as SYDVKM. The CDR3 region is CASSPIQGIGDNEQFF. CDR3 bases: TGTGCCAGCAGTCCGATACAGGGGATTGGAGACAATGAGCAGTTCTTC.

The V and J genes are TRBV6-5 and TRBJ1-5, with 7 bases that match TRBD1. The germline CDR1 and CDR2 sequences are MNHEY and SVGAGI. CDR3 size: 13 residues. Trimming cost V 10 bases and J 7 bases; bases outside gene matches: 10. The CDR3 bases are TGTGCCACCCAACAGGGGAGAGGCCAGCCCCAGCATTTT. Its protein product is CATQQGRGQPQHF.

This clone was seen only once. This chain connects TRBV30 to TRBJ1-2, with TRBD1 matching 7 bases. CDR3 length: 14 amino acids. J was trimmed by 6 bases and V by 5 bases; bases with no gene match: 12. CDR1 and CDR2 (germline): GTSNPN, SVGIG (reference sequence). CDR3 loop: CAWERQGGRNGYTF. The CDR3 coding sequence is TGTGCCTGGGAACGACAGGGTGGGAGAAATGGCTACACCTTC.

The chain carries TRBV15 and TRBJ2-1, with D unclear. Trimming removed 0 bases from V and 2 bases from J, with 17 bases in between. Germline V CDR1 and CDR2: LNHNV, YYDKDF (reference sequence). The CDR3 covers 18 residues. CDR3 in amino acids: CATSREIPRALTYNEQFF. In DNA form, the CDR3 reads TGTGCCACCAGCAGAGAGATCCCTAGGGCTTTGACCTACAATGAGCAGTTCTTC.

The chain carries TRBV19 and TRBJ1-1; D is unclear. The germline V gene has CDR1 LNHDA and CDR2 SQIVND (reference sequence). V was shortened by 2 bases and J by 7 bases, with 14 bases between the two germline ends. This CDR3 comprises 14 residues. CDR3 sequence reads: CASSISQGQLEAFF. DNA for the CDR3: TGTGCCAGTAGTATATCACAAGGGCAGCTTGAAGCTTTCTTT.

This clone was detected only a few times. This chain links TRBV30 with TRBJ1-1; perhaps TRBD1 as D (6 bases). The CDR3 consists of 14 residues. Germline V gene sequence: CDR1 GTSNPN, CDR2 SVGIG (reference sequence). Between the trimmed V and J ends, which lost 3 bases and 1 base, there was a span of 12 bases. This CDR3 is CAWRPGAKNTEAFF. The DNA of the CDR3 is TGTGCCTGGAGGCCGGGGGCGAAGAACACTGAAGCTTTCTTT.

The chain is built from TRBV7-2 and TRBJ2-4; 7 bases are shared with TRBD1. With V trimmed by 4 bases and J by 5 bases, 2 bases remained unmatched. This CDR3 contains 13 residues. Germline lookup yields CDR1 SGHTA and CDR2 FQGNSA. CDR3 DNA sequence: TGTGCCAGCAGCTACAGGGGCCAAAACATTCAGTACTTC. It translates to CASSYRGQNIQYF.

J is TRBJ1-1 and V is TRBV27; D not certain. Trimming took off 8 bases at V and 1 base at J, with 11 bases between the two ends. The germline gives CDR1 MNHEY, CDR2 SMNVEV (reference sequence). This CDR3 spans 13 amino acids. The CDR3 loop is CASRRQSNTEAFF. Written as DNA, the CDR3 is TGTGCCAGCCGAAGGCAGTCGAACACTGAAGCTTTCTTT.

The rearrangement uses TRBV2 and TRBJ1-3; D gene unclear. Looked up from germline, CDR1 is SNHLY and CDR2 is FYNNEI. This CDR3 comprises 13 residues. The germline V and J ends were trimmed by 6 bases and 2 bases, with 8 bases remaining between them. The CDR3 region is CASSTGAGNTIYF. The CDR3 DNA is TGTGCCAGCAGCACCGGGGCTGGAAACACCATATATTTT.